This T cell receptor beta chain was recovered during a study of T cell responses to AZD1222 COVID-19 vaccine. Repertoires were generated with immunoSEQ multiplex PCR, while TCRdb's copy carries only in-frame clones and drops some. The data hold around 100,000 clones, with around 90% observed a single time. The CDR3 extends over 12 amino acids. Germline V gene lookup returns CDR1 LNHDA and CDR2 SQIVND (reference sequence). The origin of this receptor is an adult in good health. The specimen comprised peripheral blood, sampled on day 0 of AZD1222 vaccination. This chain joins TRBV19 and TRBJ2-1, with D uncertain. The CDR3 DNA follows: TGTGTTTCTCGGAGCTCCTACAATGAGCAGTTCTTC. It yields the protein CVSRSSYNEQFF.